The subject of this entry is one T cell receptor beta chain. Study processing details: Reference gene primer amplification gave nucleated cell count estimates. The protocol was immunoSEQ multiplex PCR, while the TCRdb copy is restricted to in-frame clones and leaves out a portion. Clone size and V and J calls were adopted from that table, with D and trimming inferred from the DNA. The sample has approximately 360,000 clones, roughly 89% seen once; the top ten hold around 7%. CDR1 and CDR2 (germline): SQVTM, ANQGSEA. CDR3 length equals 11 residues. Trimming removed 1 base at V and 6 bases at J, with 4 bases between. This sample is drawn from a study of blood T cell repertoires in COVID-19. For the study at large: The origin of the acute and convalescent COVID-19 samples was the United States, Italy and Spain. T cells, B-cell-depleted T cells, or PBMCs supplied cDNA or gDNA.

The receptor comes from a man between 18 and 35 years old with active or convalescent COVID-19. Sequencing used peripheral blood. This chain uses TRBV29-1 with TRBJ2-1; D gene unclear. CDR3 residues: CSVEGGNEQFF. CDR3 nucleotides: TGCAGCGTTGAAGGAGGCAATGAGCAGTTCTTC.